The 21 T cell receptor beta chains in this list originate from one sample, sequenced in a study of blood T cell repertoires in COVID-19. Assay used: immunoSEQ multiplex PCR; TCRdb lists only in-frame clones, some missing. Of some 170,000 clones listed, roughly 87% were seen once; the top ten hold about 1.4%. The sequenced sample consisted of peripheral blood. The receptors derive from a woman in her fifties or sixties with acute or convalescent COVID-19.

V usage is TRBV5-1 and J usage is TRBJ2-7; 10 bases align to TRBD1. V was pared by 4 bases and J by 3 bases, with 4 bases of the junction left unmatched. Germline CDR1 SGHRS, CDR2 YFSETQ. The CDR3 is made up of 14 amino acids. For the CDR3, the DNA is TGCGCCAGCAGCCCAAGGACAGGGGGCTACGAGCAGTACTTC. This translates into CASSPRTGGYEQYF. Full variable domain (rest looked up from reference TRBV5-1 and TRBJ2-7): KAGVTQTPRYLIKTRGQQVTLSCSPISGHRSVSWYQQTPGQGLQFLFEYFSETQRNKGNFPGRFSGRQFSNSRSEMNVSTLELGDSALYLCASSPRTGGYEQYFGPGTRLTVT.

The CDR3 reads CASSLNPGESSYEQYF. The CDR3 nucleotides are TGCGCCAGCAGCTTGAACCCGGGGGAGAGCTCCTACGAGCAGTACTTC. The V and J genes are TRBV5-1 and TRBJ2-7, with a possible D match to TRBD2 (6 bases). The CDR3 loop spans 16 amino acids. Germline CDR1 SGHRS, CDR2 YFSETQ. Trimming cost V 1 base and J 0 bases, with 14 bases left between them.

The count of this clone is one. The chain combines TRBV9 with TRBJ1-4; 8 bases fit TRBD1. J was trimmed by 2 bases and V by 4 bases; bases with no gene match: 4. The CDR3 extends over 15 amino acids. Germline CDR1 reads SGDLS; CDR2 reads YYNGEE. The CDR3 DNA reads TGTGCCAGCAGCACTAGACAGGGGACTAATGAAAAACTGTTTTTT. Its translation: CASSTRQGTNEKLFF.

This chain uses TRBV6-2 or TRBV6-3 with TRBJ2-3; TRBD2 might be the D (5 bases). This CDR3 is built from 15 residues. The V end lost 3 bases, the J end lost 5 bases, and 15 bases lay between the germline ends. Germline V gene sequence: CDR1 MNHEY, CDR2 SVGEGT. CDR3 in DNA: TGTGCCAGCAGTTATCAGCGGAGTCCTGTAGATACGCAGTATTTT. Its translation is CASSYQRSPVDTQYF.

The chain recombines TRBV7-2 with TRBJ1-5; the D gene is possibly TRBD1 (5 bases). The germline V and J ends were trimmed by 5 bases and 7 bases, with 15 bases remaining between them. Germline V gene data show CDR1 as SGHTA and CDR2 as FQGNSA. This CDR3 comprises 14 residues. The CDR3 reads CASSTPQGGQPQHF. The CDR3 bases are TGTGCCAGCAGCACACCGCAGGGAGGACAGCCCCAGCATTTT.

The CDR3 sequence: CASSPLASGYNEQFF. CDR3 DNA sequence: TGTGCCAGCAGCCCCCTGGCTAGCGGCTACAATGAGCAGTTCTTC. The chain recombines TRBV7-8 with TRBJ2-1; TRBD2 agrees at 7 bases. With V trimmed by 5 bases and J by 3 bases, 7 bases remained unmatched. Germline V gene sequence: CDR1 SGHVS, CDR2 FQNEAQ. This CDR3 comprises 15 residues.

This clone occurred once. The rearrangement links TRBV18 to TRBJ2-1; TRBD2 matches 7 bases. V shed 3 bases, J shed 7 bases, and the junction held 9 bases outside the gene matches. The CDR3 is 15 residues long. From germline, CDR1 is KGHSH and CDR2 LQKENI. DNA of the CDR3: TGTGCCAGCTCACCGGCGGGAGTCTCTCCTAATGAGCAGTTCTTC. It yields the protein CASSPAGVSPNEQFF. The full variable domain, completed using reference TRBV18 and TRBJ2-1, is NAGVMQNPRHLVRRRGQEARLRCSPMKGHSHVYWYRQLPEEGLKFMVYLQKENIIDESGMPKERFSAEFPKEGPSILRIQQVVRGDSAAYFCASSPAGVSPNEQFFGPGTRLTVL.

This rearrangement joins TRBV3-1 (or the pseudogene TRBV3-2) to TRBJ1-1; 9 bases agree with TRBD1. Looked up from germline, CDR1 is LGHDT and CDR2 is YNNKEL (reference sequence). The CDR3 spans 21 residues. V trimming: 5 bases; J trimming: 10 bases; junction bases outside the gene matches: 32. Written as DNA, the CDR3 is TGTGCCAGCAGCACCGGGACAGGGAGAAGTGGCACCGGGACAGGGAGAAGTGGAGCTTTCTTT. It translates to CASSTGTGRSGTGTGRSGAFF.

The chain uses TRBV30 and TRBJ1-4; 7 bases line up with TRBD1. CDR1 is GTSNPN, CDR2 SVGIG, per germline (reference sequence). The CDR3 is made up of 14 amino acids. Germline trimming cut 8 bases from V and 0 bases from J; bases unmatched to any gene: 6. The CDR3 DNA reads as TGTGCCGGGACAGAAAAACCAACTAATGAAAAACTGTTTTTT. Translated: CAGTEKPTNEKLFF.

CDR3 residues: CASSLGGKLGEKLFF. The CDR3, as DNA: TGTGCCAGCAGCTTGGGAGGGAAATTGGGCGAAAAACTGTTTTTT. The chain links TRBV5-6 to TRBJ1-4; D gene unclear. V lost 0 bases and J 8 bases, leaving 14 bases between the germline ends. Per the germline V gene, CDR1 is SGHDT and CDR2 is YYEEEE. The CDR3 is made up of 15 amino acids.

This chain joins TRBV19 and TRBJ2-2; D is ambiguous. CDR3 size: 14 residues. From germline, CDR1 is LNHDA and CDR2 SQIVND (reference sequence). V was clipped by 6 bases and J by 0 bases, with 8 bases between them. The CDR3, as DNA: TGTGCCAGTAGGAACAGTCCGAACACCGGGGAGCTGTTTTTT. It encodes CASRNSPNTGELFF.

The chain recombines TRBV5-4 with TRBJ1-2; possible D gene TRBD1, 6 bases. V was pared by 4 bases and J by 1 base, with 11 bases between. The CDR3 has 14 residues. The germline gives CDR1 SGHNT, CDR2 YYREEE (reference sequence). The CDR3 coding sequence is TGTGCCAGCAGCCCCGGGACAAGTAACTATGGCTACACCTTC. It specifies CASSPGTSNYGYTF.

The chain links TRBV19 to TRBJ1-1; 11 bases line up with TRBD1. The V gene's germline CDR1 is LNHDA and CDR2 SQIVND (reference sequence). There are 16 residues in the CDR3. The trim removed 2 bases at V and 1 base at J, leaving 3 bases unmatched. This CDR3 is CASSIWDRGKNTEAFF. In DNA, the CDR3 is TGTGCCAGTAGTATATGGGACAGGGGGAAGAACACTGAAGCTTTCTTT.

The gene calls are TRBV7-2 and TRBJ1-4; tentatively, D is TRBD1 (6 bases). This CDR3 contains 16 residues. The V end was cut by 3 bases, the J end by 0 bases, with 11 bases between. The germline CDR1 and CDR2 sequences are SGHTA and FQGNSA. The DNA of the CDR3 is TGTGCCAGCAGCTTCGGACAGAGGTCAACTAATGAAAAACTGTTTTTT. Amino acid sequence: CASSFGQRSTNEKLFF.

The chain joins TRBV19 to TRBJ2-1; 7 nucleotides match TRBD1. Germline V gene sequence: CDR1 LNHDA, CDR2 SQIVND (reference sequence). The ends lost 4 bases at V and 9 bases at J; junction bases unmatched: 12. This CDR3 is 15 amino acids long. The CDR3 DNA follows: TGTGCCAGTAGTACCGCCTCGACAGGGAAGAGTGAGCAGTTCTTC. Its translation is CASSTASTGKSEQFF.

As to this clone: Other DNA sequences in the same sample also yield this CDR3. CDR3 loop: CASSLRGYEQYF. DNA of the CDR3: TGTGCCAGCAGTTTACGGGGGTACGAGCAGTACTTC. The chain uses TRBV12-3 or TRBV12-4 and TRBJ2-7; possible D gene TRBD2, 6 bases. Trimming shortened V by 2 bases and J by 4 bases, and 6 bases separated the two germline ends. CDR3 length equals 12 residues.

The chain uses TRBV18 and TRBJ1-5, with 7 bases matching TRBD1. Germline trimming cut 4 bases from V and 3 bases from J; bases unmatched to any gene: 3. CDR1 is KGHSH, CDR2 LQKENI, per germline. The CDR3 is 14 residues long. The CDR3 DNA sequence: TGTGCCAGCTCACTTGGGACAGTCAATCAGCCCCAGCATTTT. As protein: CASSLGTVNQPQHF.

The CDR3 sequence: CASSETRNQPQHF. The CDR3, as DNA: TGTGCCAGCAGTGAGACACGCAATCAGCCCCAGCATTTT. The J gene is TRBJ1-5, the V gene TRBV2; D unresolved. Germline CDR1 SNHLY, CDR2 FYNNEI. This CDR3 region has 13 residues. V was trimmed by 3 bases and J by 2 bases, leaving 5 bases between them.

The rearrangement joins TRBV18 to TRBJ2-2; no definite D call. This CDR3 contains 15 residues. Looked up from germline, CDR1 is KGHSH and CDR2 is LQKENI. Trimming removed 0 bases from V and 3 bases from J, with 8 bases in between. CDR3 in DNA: TGTGCCAGCTCACCACCGGTCTTAGACACCGGGGAGCTGTTTTTT. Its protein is CASSPPVLDTGELFF.

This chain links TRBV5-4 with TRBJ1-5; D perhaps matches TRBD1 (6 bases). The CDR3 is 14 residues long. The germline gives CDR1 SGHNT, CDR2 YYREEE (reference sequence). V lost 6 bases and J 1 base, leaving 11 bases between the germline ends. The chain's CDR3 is CASIRGQSNQPQHF. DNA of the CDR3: TGTGCCAGCATCAGAGGACAGAGCAATCAGCCCCAGCATTTT.

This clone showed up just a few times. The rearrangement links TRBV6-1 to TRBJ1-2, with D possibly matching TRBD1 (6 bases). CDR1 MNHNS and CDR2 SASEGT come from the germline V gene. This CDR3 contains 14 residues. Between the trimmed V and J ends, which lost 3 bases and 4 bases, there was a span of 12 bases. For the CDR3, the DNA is TGTGCCAGCAGTGATAACAGGGAGGGCTATGGCTACACCTTC. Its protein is CASSDNREGYGYTF.